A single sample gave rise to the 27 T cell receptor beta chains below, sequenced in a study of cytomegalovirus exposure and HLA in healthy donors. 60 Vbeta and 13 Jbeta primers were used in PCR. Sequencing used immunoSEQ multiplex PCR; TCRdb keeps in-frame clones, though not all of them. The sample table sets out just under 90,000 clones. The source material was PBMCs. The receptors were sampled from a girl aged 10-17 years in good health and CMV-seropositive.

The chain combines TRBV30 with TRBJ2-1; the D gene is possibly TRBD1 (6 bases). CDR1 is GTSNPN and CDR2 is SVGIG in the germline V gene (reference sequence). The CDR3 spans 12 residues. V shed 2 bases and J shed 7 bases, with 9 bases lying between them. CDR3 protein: CAWSYRGNEQFF. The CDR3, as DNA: TGTGCCTGGAGTTATAGGGGGAATGAGCAGTTCTTC.

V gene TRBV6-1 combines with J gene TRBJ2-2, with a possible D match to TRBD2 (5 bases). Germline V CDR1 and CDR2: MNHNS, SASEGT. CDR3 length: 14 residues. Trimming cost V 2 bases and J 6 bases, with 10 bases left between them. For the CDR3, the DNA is TGTGCCAGCAGTGAACGCGGGCTCCCCGGGGAGCTGTTTTTT. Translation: CASSERGLPGELFF.

For the CDR3, the DNA is TGCGCCAGCAGCCAAGATTGGGGCGCCGTTGCGAACAATGAGCAGTTCTTC. This translates into CASSQDWGAVANNEQFF. The chain joins TRBV4-1 to TRBJ2-1; D perhaps matches TRBD1 (5 bases). Germline V gene sequence: CDR1 MGHRA, CDR2 YSYEKL. With 0 bases removed from V and 5 bases from J, the gap between germline ends came to 17 bases. The CDR3 sequence is 17 residues long.

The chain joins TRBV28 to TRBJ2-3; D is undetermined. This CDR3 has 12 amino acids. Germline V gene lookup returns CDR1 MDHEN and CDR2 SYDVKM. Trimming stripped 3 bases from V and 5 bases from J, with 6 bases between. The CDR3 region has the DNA TGTGCCAGCAGTTTGCGAAAAGATACGCAGTATTTT. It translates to CASSLRKDTQYF.

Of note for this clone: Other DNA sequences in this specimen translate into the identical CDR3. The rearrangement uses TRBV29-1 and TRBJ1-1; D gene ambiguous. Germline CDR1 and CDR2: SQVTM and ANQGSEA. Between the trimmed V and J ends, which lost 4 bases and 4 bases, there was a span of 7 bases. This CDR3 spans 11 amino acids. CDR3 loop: CSVARGTEAFF. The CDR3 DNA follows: TGCAGCGTTGCCCGGGGCACTGAAGCTTTCTTT.

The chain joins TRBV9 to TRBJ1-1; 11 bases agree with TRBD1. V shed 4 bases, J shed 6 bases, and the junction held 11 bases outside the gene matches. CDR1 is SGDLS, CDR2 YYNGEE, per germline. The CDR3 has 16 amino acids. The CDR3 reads CASSNHRDRGLAEAFF. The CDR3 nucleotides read TGTGCCAGCAGCAACCATCGGGACAGGGGGTTGGCTGAAGCTTTCTTT.

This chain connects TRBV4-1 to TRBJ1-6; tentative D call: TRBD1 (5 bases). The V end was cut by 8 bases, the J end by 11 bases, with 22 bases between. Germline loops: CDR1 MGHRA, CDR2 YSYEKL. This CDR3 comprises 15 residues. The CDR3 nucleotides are TGCGCCAGCTCCGACCTCGGGGGATATCACCCACCCCTCCACTTT. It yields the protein CASSDLGGYHPPLHF.

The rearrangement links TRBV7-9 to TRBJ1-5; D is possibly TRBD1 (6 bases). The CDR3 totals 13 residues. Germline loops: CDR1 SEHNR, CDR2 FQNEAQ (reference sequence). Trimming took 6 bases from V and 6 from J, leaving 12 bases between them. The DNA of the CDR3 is TGTGCCAGCAGTTCACAGGGCGCTCAGCCCCAGCATTTT. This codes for CASSSQGAQPQHF.

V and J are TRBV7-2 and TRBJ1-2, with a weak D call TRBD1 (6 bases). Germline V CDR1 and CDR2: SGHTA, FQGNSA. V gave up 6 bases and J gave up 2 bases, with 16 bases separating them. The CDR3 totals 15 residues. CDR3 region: CASSLWAGQNYGYTF. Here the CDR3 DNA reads TGTGCCAGCAGTTTATGGGCAGGACAGAACTATGGCTACACCTTC.

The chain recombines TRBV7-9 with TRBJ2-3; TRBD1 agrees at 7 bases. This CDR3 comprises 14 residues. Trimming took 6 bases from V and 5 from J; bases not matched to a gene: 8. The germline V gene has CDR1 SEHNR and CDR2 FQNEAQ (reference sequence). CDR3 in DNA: TGTGCCAGCAGTCCAGACAGGGCCCTAGATACGCAGTATTTT. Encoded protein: CASSPDRALDTQYF.

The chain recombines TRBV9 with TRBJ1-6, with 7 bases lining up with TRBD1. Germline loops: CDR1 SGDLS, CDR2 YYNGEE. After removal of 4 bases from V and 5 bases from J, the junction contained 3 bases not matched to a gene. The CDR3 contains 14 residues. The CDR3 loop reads CASSTTGNNSPLHF. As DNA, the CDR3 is TGTGCCAGCAGCACGACAGGGAATAATTCACCCCTCCACTTT.

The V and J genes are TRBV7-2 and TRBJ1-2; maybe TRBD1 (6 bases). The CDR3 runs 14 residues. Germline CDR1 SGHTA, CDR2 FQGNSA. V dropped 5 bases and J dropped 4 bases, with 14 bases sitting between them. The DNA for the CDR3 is TGTGCCAGCAGCCCTACAGGGTTGGTCTATGGCTACACCTTC. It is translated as CASSPTGLVYGYTF.

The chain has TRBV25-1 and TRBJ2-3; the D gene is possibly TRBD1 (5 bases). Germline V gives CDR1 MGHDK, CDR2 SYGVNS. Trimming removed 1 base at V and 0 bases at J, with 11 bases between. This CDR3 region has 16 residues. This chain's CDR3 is CASSESGQGSTDTQYF. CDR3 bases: TGTGCCAGCAGTGAATCGGGTCAGGGAAGCACAGATACGCAGTATTTT. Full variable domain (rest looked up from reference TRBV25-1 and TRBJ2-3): EADIYQTPRYLVIGTGKKITLECSQTMGHDKMYWYQQDPGMELHLIHYSYGVNSTEKGDLSSESTVSRIRTEHFPLTLESARPSHTSQYLCASSESGQGSTDTQYFGPGTRLTVL.

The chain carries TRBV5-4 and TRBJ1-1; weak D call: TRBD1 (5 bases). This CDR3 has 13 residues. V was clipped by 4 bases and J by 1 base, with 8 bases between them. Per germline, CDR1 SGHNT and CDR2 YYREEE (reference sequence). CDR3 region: CASSVTENTEAFF. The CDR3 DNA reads TGTGCCAGCAGCGTGACAGAGAACACTGAAGCTTTCTTT. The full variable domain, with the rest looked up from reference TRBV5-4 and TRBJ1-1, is ETGVTQSPTHLIKTRGQQVTLRCSSQSGHNTVSWYQQALGQGPQFIFQYYREEENGRGNFPPRFSGLQFPNYSSELNVNALELDDSALYLCASSVTENTEAFFGQGTRLTVV.

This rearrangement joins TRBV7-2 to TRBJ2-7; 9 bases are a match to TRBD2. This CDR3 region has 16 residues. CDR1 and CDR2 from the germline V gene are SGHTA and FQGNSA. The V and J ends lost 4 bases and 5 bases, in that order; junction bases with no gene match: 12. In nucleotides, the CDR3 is TGTGCCAGCAGCTACGGGTTTGGGCGGGGGGGCCACGAGCAGTACTTC. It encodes CASSYGFGRGGHEQYF.

CDR3 in DNA: TGTGCCATCAGTGAGACAGGGACAGACTACGAGCAGTACTTC. Its protein product is CAISETGTDYEQYF. The chain uses TRBV10-3 and TRBJ2-7, with TRBD1 matching over 7 bases. This CDR3 spans 14 amino acids. Germline V CDR1 and CDR2: ENHRY, SYGVKD. J lost 3 bases, V lost 2 bases, and 4 bases had no gene match.

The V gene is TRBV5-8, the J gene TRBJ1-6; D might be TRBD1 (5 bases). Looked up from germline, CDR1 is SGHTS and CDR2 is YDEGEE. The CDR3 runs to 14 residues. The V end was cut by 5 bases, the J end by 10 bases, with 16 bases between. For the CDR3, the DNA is TGTGCCAGCAGGAGGGACTACGAGGGATCACCCCTCCACTTT. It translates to CASRRDYEGSPLHF. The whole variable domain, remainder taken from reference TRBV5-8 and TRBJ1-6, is EAGVTQSPTHLIKTRGQQATLRCSPISGHTSVYWYQQALGLGLQFLLWYDEGEERNRGNFPPRFSGRQFPNYSSELNVNALELEDSALYLCASRRDYEGSPLHFGNGTRLTVT.

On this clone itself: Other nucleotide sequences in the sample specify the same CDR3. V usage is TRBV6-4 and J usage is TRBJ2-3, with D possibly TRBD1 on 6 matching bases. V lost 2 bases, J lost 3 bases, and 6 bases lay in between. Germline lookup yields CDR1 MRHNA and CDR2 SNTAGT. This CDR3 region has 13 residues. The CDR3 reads CASSDQGTDTQYF. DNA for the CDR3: TGTGCCAGCAGTGACCAGGGGACAGATACGCAGTATTTT.

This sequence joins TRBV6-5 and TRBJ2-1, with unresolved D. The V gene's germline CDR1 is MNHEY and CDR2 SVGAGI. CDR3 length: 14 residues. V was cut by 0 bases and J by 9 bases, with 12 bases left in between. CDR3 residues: CASSYSSNSPEQFF. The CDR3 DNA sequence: TGTGCCAGCAGTTACTCGAGTAACAGTCCTGAGCAGTTCTTC.

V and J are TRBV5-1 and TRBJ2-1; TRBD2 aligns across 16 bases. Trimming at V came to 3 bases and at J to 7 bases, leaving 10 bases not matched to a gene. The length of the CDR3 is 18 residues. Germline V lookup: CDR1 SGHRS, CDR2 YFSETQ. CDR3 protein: CASSSLGLAGGPRNEQFF. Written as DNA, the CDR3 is TGCGCCAGCAGCTCCCTGGGACTAGCGGGGGGGCCGAGGAATGAGCAGTTCTTC.

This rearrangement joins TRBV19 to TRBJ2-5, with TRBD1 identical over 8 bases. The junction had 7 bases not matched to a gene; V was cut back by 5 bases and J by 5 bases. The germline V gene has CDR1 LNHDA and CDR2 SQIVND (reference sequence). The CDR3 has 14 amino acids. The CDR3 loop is CASSSTGAWETQYF. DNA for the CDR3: TGTGCCAGTAGTTCGACAGGGGCCTGGGAGACCCAGTACTTC.

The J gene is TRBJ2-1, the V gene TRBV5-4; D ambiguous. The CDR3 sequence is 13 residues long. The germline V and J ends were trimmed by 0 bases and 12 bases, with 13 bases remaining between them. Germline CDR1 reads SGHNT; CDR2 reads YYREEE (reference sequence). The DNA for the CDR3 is TGTGCCAGCAGCTTGGTACCCAATCGAGGGCAGTTCTTC. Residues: CASSLVPNRGQFF.

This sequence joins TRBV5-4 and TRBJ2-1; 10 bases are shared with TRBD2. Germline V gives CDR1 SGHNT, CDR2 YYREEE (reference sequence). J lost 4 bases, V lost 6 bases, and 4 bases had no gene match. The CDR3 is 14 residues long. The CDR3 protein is CASMTSGLYNEQFF. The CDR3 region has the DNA TGTGCCAGCATGACTAGCGGGCTGTACAATGAGCAGTTCTTC.

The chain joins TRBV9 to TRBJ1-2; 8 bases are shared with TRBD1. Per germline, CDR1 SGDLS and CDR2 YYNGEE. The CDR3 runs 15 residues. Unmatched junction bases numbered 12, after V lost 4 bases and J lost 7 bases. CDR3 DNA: TGTGCCAGCAGCTCCGTAGGAGGGACAGGACTTGGCTACACCTTC. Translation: CASSSVGGTGLGYTF. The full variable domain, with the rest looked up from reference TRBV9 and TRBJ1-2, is DSGVTQTPKHLITATGQRVTLRCSPRSGDLSVYWYQQSLDQGLQFLIQYYNGEERAKGNILERFSAQQFPDLHSELNLSSLELGDSALYFCASSSVGGTGLGYTFGSGTRLTVV.

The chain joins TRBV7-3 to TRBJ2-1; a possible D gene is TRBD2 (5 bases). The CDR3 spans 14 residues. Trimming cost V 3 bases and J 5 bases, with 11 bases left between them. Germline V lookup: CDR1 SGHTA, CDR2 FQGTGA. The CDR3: CASSFAGEHNEQFF. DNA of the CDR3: TGTGCCAGCAGCTTCGCCGGGGAGCACAATGAGCAGTTCTTC.

CDR3 sequence reads: CANSQGTNYGYTF. The CDR3 coding sequence is TGTGCCAACTCACAGGGGACGAACTATGGCTACACCTTC. The chain has TRBV28 and TRBJ1-2, with TRBD1 identical over 7 bases. Trimming at V came to 10 bases and at J to 2 bases, leaving 7 bases not matched to a gene. This CDR3 is built from 13 residues. Germline V gives CDR1 MDHEN, CDR2 SYDVKM.

CDR3 in amino acids: CASPPRGLAGGPDTDTQYF. The CDR3 DNA follows: TGTGCCAGCCCCCCACGGGGACTAGCGGGGGGGCCGGACACAGATACGCAGTATTTT. The chain uses TRBV11-2 and TRBJ2-3, with TRBD2 matching 16 bases. Germline CDR1 is SGHAT and CDR2 is FQNNGV. The CDR3 is 19 residues long. J was trimmed by 2 bases and V by 8 bases; bases with no gene match: 13.